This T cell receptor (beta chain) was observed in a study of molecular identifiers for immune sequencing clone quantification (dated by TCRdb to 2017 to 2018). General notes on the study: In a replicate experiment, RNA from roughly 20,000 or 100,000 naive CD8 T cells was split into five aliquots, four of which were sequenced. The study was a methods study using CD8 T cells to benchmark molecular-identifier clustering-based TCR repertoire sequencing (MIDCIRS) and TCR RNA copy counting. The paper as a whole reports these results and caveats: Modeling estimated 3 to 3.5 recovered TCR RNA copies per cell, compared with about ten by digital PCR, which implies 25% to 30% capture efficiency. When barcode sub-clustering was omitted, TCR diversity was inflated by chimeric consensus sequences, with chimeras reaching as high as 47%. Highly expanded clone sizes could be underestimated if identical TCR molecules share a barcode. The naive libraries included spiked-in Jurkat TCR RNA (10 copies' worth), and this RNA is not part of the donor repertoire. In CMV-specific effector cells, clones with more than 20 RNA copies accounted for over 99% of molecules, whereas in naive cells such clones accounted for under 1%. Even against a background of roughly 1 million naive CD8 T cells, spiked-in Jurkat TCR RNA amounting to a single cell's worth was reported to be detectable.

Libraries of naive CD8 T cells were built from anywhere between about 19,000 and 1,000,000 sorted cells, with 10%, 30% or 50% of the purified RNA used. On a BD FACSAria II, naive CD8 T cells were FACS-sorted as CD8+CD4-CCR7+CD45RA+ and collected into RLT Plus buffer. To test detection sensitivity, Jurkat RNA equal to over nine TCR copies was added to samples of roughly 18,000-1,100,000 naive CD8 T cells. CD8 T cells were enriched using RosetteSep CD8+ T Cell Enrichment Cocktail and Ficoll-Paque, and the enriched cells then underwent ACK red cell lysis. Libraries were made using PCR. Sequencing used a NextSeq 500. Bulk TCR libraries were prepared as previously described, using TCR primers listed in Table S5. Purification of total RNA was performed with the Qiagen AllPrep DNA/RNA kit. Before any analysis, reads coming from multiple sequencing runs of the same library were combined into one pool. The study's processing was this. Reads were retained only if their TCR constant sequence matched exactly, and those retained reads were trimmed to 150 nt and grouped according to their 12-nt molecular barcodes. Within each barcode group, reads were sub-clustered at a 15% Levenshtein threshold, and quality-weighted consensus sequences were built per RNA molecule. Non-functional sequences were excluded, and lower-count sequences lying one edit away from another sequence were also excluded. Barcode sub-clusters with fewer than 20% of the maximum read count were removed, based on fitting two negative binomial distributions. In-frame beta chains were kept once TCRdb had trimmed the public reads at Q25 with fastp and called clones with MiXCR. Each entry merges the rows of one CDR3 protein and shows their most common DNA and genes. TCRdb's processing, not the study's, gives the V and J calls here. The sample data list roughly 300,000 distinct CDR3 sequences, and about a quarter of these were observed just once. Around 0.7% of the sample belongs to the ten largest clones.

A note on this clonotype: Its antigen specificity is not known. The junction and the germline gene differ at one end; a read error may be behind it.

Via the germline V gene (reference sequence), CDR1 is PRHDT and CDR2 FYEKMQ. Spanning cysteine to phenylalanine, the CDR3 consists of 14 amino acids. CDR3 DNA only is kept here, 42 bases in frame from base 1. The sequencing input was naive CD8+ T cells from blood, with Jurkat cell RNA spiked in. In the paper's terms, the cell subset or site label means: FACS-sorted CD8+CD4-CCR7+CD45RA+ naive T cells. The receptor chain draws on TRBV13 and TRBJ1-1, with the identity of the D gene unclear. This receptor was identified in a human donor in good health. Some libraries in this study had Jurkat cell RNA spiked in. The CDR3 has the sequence CASSLFSVNTEASF. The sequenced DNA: TGTGCCAGCAGCTTATTCAGTGTGAACACTGAAGCTTCCTTT.